Shown below are 18 T cell receptor beta chains from a single sample sequenced in a study of shared clonotypes between healthy human individuals. The table came from immunoSEQ multiplex PCR; TCRdb's copy has only in-frame clones and leaves some out. The table lists about 2.1 million clones, approximately 94% of them singletons. Positively selected for CCR7, the CD45RO-negative cells used as naive CD8 cells excluded terminally differentiated effector memory CD45RA+ cells. Sequencing was carried out using naive CD8+ T cells from PBMCs. The receptors were gathered from a man aged 18 to 29 in good health. Some clones in this sample may be carry-over from other donors' samples.

CDR3 in amino acids: CASSPNRVHEQYF. DNA for the CDR3: TGTGCCAGCAGTCCAAACAGGGTCCACGAGCAGTACTTC. The rearrangement joins TRBV6-6 to TRBJ2-7; a weak D match, TRBD1 (6 bases). Germline loops: CDR1 MNHNY, CDR2 SVGAGI (reference sequence). V was pared by 5 bases and J by 5 bases, with 13 bases between. This CDR3 contains 13 residues.

V is TRBV11-2 and J is TRBJ2-7; 11 positions agree with TRBD2. This CDR3 has 15 amino acids. The germline V gene encodes CDR1 SGHAT and CDR2 FQNNGV. Germline trimming cut 5 bases from V and 5 bases from J; bases unmatched to any gene: 8. The CDR3 DNA reads as TGTGCCAGCAGCCTAACTAGCGGGAGTCTCCACGAGCAGTACTTC. Translation: CASSLTSGSLHEQYF.

The chain is built from TRBV4-2 and TRBJ2-3; 7 bases are shared with TRBD2. V dropped 1 base and J dropped 7; count of bases not matched to a gene: 17. Germline assignment: CDR1 LGHNA and CDR2 YNFKEQ. The CDR3 runs 18 residues. The CDR3 DNA reads as TGTGCCAGCAGCCAAGCTATTGTTGCTAGCGGACCTTCCTATACGCAGTATTTT. Protein: CASSQAIVASGPSYTQYF.

As for this clone: This same CDR3 is encoded by further DNA sequences in the sample. The rearrangement uses TRBV29-1 and TRBJ2-1; D unresolved. CDR1 SQVTM and CDR2 ANQGSEA come from the germline V gene. Trimming removed 5 bases at V and 2 bases at J, with 7 bases between. The CDR3 length is 12 residues. Here the CDR3 reads CSVPVAYNEQFF. Here the CDR3 DNA reads TGCAGCGTTCCGGTTGCCTACAATGAGCAGTTCTTC.

This clone was recorded a few times. This sample includes further DNA sequences coding for the same CDR3. This chain connects TRBV5-4 to TRBJ1-5; D gene unclear. Per germline, CDR1 SGHNT and CDR2 YYREEE (reference sequence). The CDR3 length is 12 residues. Trimming left V 0 bases short and J 4 bases short, with 2 bases between. The CDR3 protein is CASSLGNQPQHF. As DNA, the CDR3 is TGTGCCAGCAGCTTGGGAAATCAGCCCCAGCATTTT.

On this clone: The sample carries other DNA sequences with the same CDR3. The J gene is TRBJ1-2, the V gene TRBV27; D is ambiguous. The CDR3 runs 13 residues. The V end lost 3 bases, the J end lost 2 bases, and 7 bases lay between the germline ends. Germline-derived CDR1 and CDR2 are MNHEY and SMNVEV (reference sequence). The DNA of the CDR3 is TGTGCCAGCAGTTTGGGCAGAAACTATGGCTACACCTTC. Translated, it gives CASSLGRNYGYTF.

The chain has TRBV7-9 and TRBJ2-7, with TRBD1 identical over 9 bases. The CDR3 contains 14 residues. Germline V gives CDR1 SEHNR, CDR2 FQNEAQ (reference sequence). Germline trimming cut 2 bases from V and 3 bases from J; bases unmatched to any gene: 2. As DNA, the CDR3 is TGTGCCAGCAGCTTAAGGACAGGGGTCTACGAGCAGTACTTC. Translated, it gives CASSLRTGVYEQYF. Based on the CDR3 plus reference TRBV7-9 and TRBJ2-7, the full variable domain is DTGVSQNPRHKITKRGQNVTFRCDPISEHNRLYWYRQTLGQGPEFLTYFQNEAQLEKSRLLSDRFSAERPKGSFSTLEIQRTEQGDSAMYLCASSLRTGVYEQYFGPGTRLTVT.

This clone was seen just once. This chain connects TRBV7-9 to TRBJ1-1, with 8 bases fitting TRBD1. CDR3 length: 13 residues. Germline trimming cut 5 bases from V and 5 bases from J; bases unmatched to any gene: 4. CDR1 SEHNR and CDR2 FQNEAQ come from the germline V gene (reference sequence). The CDR3 here is CASSPGGATEAFF. CDR3 bases: TGTGCCAGCAGCCCAGGGGGCGCGACTGAAGCTTTCTTT.

V usage is TRBV5-4 and J usage is TRBJ1-3, with 10 bases fitting TRBD1. CDR3 size: 16 residues. V lost 4 bases, J lost 0 bases, and 4 bases stayed unmatched. Germline-derived CDR1 and CDR2 are SGHNT and YYREEE (reference sequence). Here the CDR3 reads CASSPGQGSSGNTIYF. CDR3 DNA: TGTGCCAGCAGCCCGGGACAGGGGAGCTCTGGAAACACCATATATTTT.

The chain uses TRBV19 and TRBJ2-7, with TRBD2 as a possible D gene (6 bases). CDR3 length: 12 residues. V was trimmed by 8 bases and J by 4 bases, leaving 12 bases between them. The V gene's germline CDR1 is LNHDA and CDR2 SQIVND (reference sequence). CDR3: CASAGPTYEQYF. In nucleotides, the CDR3 is TGTGCCAGTGCGGGACCGACTTACGAGCAGTACTTC.

The V call is TRBV27, the J call TRBJ2-1; maybe TRBD2 (5 bases). The CDR3 loop spans 16 amino acids. Germline V gives CDR1 MNHEY, CDR2 SMNVEV (reference sequence). Trimming stripped 0 bases from V and 7 bases from J, with 16 bases between. CDR3 loop: CASSLSREGLGNEQFF. The CDR3, as DNA: TGTGCCAGCAGTTTATCCCGGGAAGGGTTAGGGAATGAGCAGTTCTTC.

The chain has TRBV5-1 and TRBJ2-7; tentatively, D is TRBD1 (6 bases). V dropped 5 bases and J dropped 3 bases, with 12 bases sitting between them. The germline V gene encodes CDR1 SGHRS and CDR2 YFSETQ. This CDR3 region has 13 residues. The CDR3 is CASRAGDNYEQYF. CDR3 coding DNA: TGCGCCAGCAGGGCAGGGGACAACTACGAGCAGTACTTC.

This clone has just one count. The V gene is TRBV29-1, the J gene TRBJ2-1; D is possibly TRBD1 or TRBD2 (5 bases each). This CDR3 has 15 residues. Trimming removed 5 bases from V and 1 base from J, with 15 bases in between. CDR1 and CDR2 from the germline V gene are SQVTM and ANQGSEA. The CDR3 DNA reads TGCAGCGTTTCCGGGACGTCGTTTTCCTACAATGAGCAGTTCTTC. Amino acid sequence: CSVSGTSFSYNEQFF.

V gene TRBV29-1 combines with J gene TRBJ1-1; D remains ambiguous. The germline V gene has CDR1 SQVTM and CDR2 ANQGSEA. Trimming took off 2 bases at V and 7 bases at J, with 11 bases between the two ends. CDR3 length: 12 residues. The CDR3: CSVETQNFEAFF. The DNA of the CDR3 is TGCAGCGTTGAAACCCAGAACTTTGAAGCTTTCTTT.

The chain recombines TRBV6-5 with TRBJ1-2; TRBD1 aligns across 7 bases. CDR1 MNHEY and CDR2 SVGAGI come from the germline V gene. This CDR3 is built from 14 residues. The junction had 10 bases not matched to a gene; V was cut back by 7 bases and J by 5 bases. The CDR3 DNA sequence: TGTGCCAGCAAATTACGGGGGACAGCATATGGCTACACCTTC. This codes for CASKLRGTAYGYTF.

The rearrangement links TRBV7-9 to TRBJ2-7, with D possibly matching TRBD2 (6 bases). V shed 3 bases and J shed 4 bases, with 16 bases lying between them. Per the germline V gene, CDR1 is SEHNR and CDR2 is FQNEAQ (reference sequence). The CDR3 is 15 amino acids. CDR3 in DNA: TGTGCCAGCAGCTTGACGTCGGGACTGTCATACGAGCAGTACTTC. It yields the protein CASSLTSGLSYEQYF. The full variable domain, rest sourced from reference TRBV7-9 and TRBJ2-7, is DTGVSQNPRHKITKRGQNVTFRCDPISEHNRLYWYRQTLGQGPEFLTYFQNEAQLEKSRLLSDRFSAERPKGSFSTLEIQRTEQGDSAMYLCASSLTSGLSYEQYFGPGTRLTVT.

The genes are TRBV4-1 and TRBJ2-7; 7 bases fit TRBD2. CDR3 length: 15 amino acids. With 0 bases clipped from V and 2 bases from J, the junction kept 4 bases outside the gene matches. Germline V gene data show CDR1 as MGHRA and CDR2 as YSYEKL. The CDR3, as DNA: TGCGCCAGCAGCCAAGAACGCGGGAGCGCCTACGAGCAGTACTTC. Translation gives CASSQERGSAYEQYF.

This rearrangement joins TRBV10-3 to TRBJ2-7; TRBD1 might be the D (6 bases). The ends were cut back, 4 bases at V and 3 bases at J, with 7 bases in the middle. CDR1 ENHRY and CDR2 SYGVKD come from the germline V gene. The length of the CDR3 is 12 residues. CDR3 DNA sequence: TGTGCCATCAGTGCAGGGGACTACGAGCAGTACTTC. It translates to CAISAGDYEQYF.